This T cell receptor beta chain is drawn from a study of immune evolution from preneoplasia to lung adenocarcinoma. Study overall: HLA loss of heterozygosity: over 5.5% AIS, about 15% MIA, about 31% ADC, none AAH.

The CDR3 consists of 19 residues. With 6 bases clipped from V and 6 bases from J, the junction kept 23 bases outside the gene matches. The germline V gene has CDR1 MDHEN and CDR2 SYDVKM. Clones were sequenced by immunoSEQ multiplex PCR, and TCRdb holds only the in-frame ones, with some missing. Counted here are about 9,900 clones, about 81% occurring once; the ten biggest clones make up 2.5% to 3%. The clonotype comes from a person aged 70 to 85 with lung adenocarcinoma. The genes are TRBV28 and TRBJ1-1, with TRBD1 matching 9 bases. Specimen: FFPE lung adenocarcinoma in situ tissue. The CDR3 DNA reads as TGTGCCAGCAGCGTGGGTTGGGACGGTAACAGGGGGCCGCGGGCTGAAGCTTTCTTT. Its protein product is CASSVGWDGNRGPRAEAFF.